The present T cell receptor beta chain was sequenced within a study of T-cell reconstitution after alpha-beta-depleted transplantation in children. A TCRbeta library incorporating unique molecular identifiers was prepared. TCRdb recomputed calls from the PCR reads with MiXCR, one row per CDR3 protein. The sample comprises roughly 500,000 distinct CDR3 sequences, around an eighth of which are singletons, and about 5.4% rests with the top ten. V was pared by 2 bases and J by 4 bases, with 4 bases of the junction left unmatched. This CDR3 has 14 residues. Germline V CDR1 and CDR2: SGHDT, YYEEEE. V gene TRBV5-6 combines with J gene TRBJ2-5; 8 bases are a match to TRBD1. This TCR derives from a human donor who donated a stem cell graft to a child with combined immunodeficiency. The specimen was PBMCs from the stem cell graft donor, collected from the stem cell graft. CDR3 in amino acids: CASSFWDRRETQYF. The DNA of the CDR3 is TGTGCCAGCAGCTTCTGGGACAGGAGAGAGACCCAGTACTTC.